These 15 T cell receptor beta chains share one sample of origin, sequenced in a study of T cells in Graves' hyperthyroidism and ophthalmopathy. RNA transcripts served as the template for amplifying TCR beta CDR3 regions. The study used the HTBI primer set for a first-round RT-PCR of the TCR CDR3. TCRdb passed the multiplex PCR reads through MiXCR, listing each CDR3 protein once. The sample lists about 590,000 distinct CDR3 sequences, 11% to 15% occurring once. The sequencing sample was made of blood. The receptors derive from a woman aged 18-30 years with Graves' ophthalmopathy.

This clonotype was counted many times. The chain uses TRBV24-1 and TRBJ2-1, with 11 bases lining up with TRBD2. Germline values: CDR1 KGHDR, CDR2 SFDVKD. V trimming: 3 bases; J trimming: 5 bases; junction bases outside the gene matches: 20. The CDR3 length is 21 residues. This CDR3 is CATSDPGGDSGRAEVDNEQFF. The CDR3 nucleotides are TGTGCCACCAGTGATCCAGGGGGGGATAGCGGGAGGGCCGAAGTAGACAATGAGCAGTTCTTC.

This clonotype occurred a few times. The V and J genes are TRBV27 and TRBJ1-5, with D hard to call. With 6 bases removed from V and 4 bases from J, the gap between germline ends came to 13 bases. The CDR3 totals 14 residues. Germline lookup yields CDR1 MNHEY and CDR2 SMNVEV (reference sequence). CDR3 loop: CASSPTETNQPQHF. For the CDR3, the DNA is TGTGCCAGCAGCCCTACAGAGACTAATCAGCCCCAGCATTTT.

This clonotype was seen only a few times. The chain recombines TRBV20-1 with TRBJ2-3; 9 nucleotides align to TRBD2. CDR1 DFQATT and CDR2 SNEGSKA come from the germline V gene (reference sequence). Trimming at V came to 1 base and at J to 4 bases, leaving 3 bases not matched to a gene. The CDR3 is 14 residues long. CDR3 loop: CSARVLAGPDTQYF. DNA for the CDR3: TGCAGTGCTAGAGTTCTAGCGGGACCAGATACGCAGTATTTT.

In this sample, this clonotype turned up many times. This chain uses TRBV2 with TRBJ1-6; D might be TRBD1 (6 bases). This CDR3 contains 16 residues. Germline V gene sequence: CDR1 SNHLY, CDR2 FYNNEI. Trimming took 6 bases from V and 6 from J, leaving 18 bases between them. The CDR3 sequence: CASSSRGGVGNSPLHF. The CDR3 region has the DNA TGTGCCAGCAGCTCCAGAGGGGGTGTCGGTAATTCACCCCTCCACTTT. Full variable domain (missing parts from reference TRBV2 and TRBJ1-6): EPEVTQTPSHQVTQMGQEVILRCVPISNHLYFYWYRQILGQKVEFLVSFYNNEISEKSEIFDDQFSVERPDGSNFTLKIRSTKLEDSAMYFCASSSRGGVGNSPLHFGNGTRLTVT.

DNA for the CDR3: TGTGCCAGTAGCAAGACAGGGATTACGGAGCAGTACTTC. This codes for CASSKTGITEQYF. The V and J genes are TRBV19 and TRBJ2-7, with 7 bases matching TRBD1. Germline CDR1 reads LNHDA; CDR2 reads SQIVND (reference sequence). The CDR3 is 13 residues long. The V segment lost 6 bases and the J segment 7 bases; nucleotides outside the gene matches: 9.

This clonotype has at least ten counts. This sequence joins TRBV7-2 and TRBJ2-7; D not resolved. The CDR3 covers 13 residues. The V end was cut by 5 bases, the J end by 4 bases, with 12 bases between. CDR1 is SGHTA, CDR2 FQGNSA, per germline. CDR3 coding DNA: TGTGCCAGCAGCCGAAGGGCTCTTTACGAGCAGTACTTC. Translated: CASSRRALYEQYF. The full variable domain, rest sourced from reference TRBV7-2 and TRBJ2-7, is GAGVSQSPSNKVTEKGKDVELRCDPISGHTALYWYRQSLGQGLEFLIYFQGNSAPDKSGLPSDRFSAERTGGSVSTLTIQRTQQEDSAVYLCASSRRALYEQYFGPGTRLTVT.

This clonotype was observed many times. The gene calls are TRBV11-1 and TRBJ2-3; D is undetermined. The germline V and J ends were trimmed by 6 bases and 0 bases, with 4 bases remaining between them. The CDR3 loop spans 12 amino acids. CDR1 is SGHAT, CDR2 FQDESV, per germline (reference sequence). CDR3 region: CASRASTDTQYF. CDR3 in DNA: TGTGCCAGCAGAGCTAGCACAGATACGCAGTATTTT.

The J gene is TRBJ1-4, the V gene TRBV4-1; a weak D match, TRBD1 (6 bases). CDR1 is MGHRA, CDR2 YSYEKL, per germline. CDR3 length: 14 amino acids. Deletions cut 6 bases from V and 3 bases from J, with 11 bases between. Written as DNA, the CDR3 is TGCGCCAGCAGGCCCAGGGGTTCTAATGAAAAACTGTTTTTT. This translates into CASRPRGSNEKLFF.

This clonotype was seen ten or more times. The chain has TRBV27 and TRBJ1-6; no firm D call. The V end lost 3 bases, the J end lost 7 bases, and 10 bases lay between the germline ends. The CDR3 is made up of 14 amino acids. Germline V gene data show CDR1 as MNHEY and CDR2 as SMNVEV (reference sequence). CDR3 coding DNA: TGTGCCAGCAGTTTTGGGGTCCCAAATTCACCCCTCCACTTT. This encodes CASSFGVPNSPLHF.

The rearrangement uses TRBV7-8 and TRBJ2-7, with 8 bases fitting TRBD2. V shed 5 bases and J 0 bases; nucleotides not matched to a gene: 12. Looked up from germline, CDR1 is SGHVS and CDR2 is FQNEAQ. This CDR3 comprises 17 residues. As DNA, the CDR3 is TGTGCCAGCAGCCCATATCGCCCGAGCGGGGGCTCCTACGAGCAGTACTTC. It translates to CASSPYRPSGGSYEQYF. The full variable domain, in which reference TRBV7-8 and TRBJ2-7 provide the parts outside the CDR3, is GAGVSQSPRYKVAKRGQDVALRCDPISGHVSLFWYQQALGQGPEFLTYFQNEAQLDKSGLPSDRFFAERPEGSVSTLKIQRTQQEDSAVYLCASSPYRPSGGSYEQYFGPGTRLTVT.

This clonotype was seen only a few times. The chain links TRBV28 to TRBJ1-5; 11 bases agree with TRBD1. This CDR3 contains 17 residues. Germline V gene lookup returns CDR1 MDHEN and CDR2 SYDVKM. J gave up 7 bases and V 4 bases, and 12 bases lay outside the gene matches. In DNA, the CDR3 is TGTGCCAGCAGTTCGGTGGACGGACAGGGGGCACGGCAGCCCCAGCATTTT. Amino acid sequence: CASSSVDGQGARQPQHF.

In its sample, this clonotype was seen a few times. This chain connects TRBV20-1 to TRBJ1-6; no clear D gene. The CDR3 extends over 11 amino acids. Germline V gene sequence: CDR1 DFQATT, CDR2 SNEGSKA (reference sequence). V was cut by 3 bases and J by 7 bases, with 4 bases left in between. CDR3 bases: TGCAGTGCTAGCCGGAATTCACCCCTCCACTTT. This sequence encodes CSASRNSPLHF.

V gene TRBV10-3 combines with J gene TRBJ1-2, with D possibly TRBD1 on 5 matching bases. CDR1 is ENHRY and CDR2 is SYGVKD in the germline V gene. There are 13 residues in the CDR3. Trimming left V 3 bases short and J 3 bases short, with 8 bases between. In DNA, the CDR3 is TGTGCCATCAGTGACGGGGGACACTATGGCTACACCTTC. It yields the protein CAISDGGHYGYTF.

Turning to this clonotype: Being one base from a much bigger clone, this may be a read error. The genes are TRBV6-2 or TRBV6-3 and TRBJ1-1; D remains ambiguous. In germline, CDR1 is MNHEY, CDR2 SVGEGT. Trimming pared 8 bases from V and 0 bases from J, leaving 10 bases between. The CDR3 sequence is 13 residues long. CDR3 nucleotides: TGTGCCAGCGAGGAACACATGAACACTGAAGCTTTCTTT. Translation: CASEEHMNTEAFF.

The chain has TRBV9 and TRBJ2-3; TRBD2 agrees at 14 bases. The V gene end was trimmed by 1 base and the J gene end by 5 bases; junction bases not matched to a gene: 6. The germline gives CDR1 SGDLS, CDR2 YYNGEE. The CDR3 runs 17 residues. The CDR3 bases are TGTGCCAGCAGCGTAAGGGGGGGACTAGCGGGAGTAGATACGCAGTATTTT. Residues: CASSVRGGLAGVDTQYF.